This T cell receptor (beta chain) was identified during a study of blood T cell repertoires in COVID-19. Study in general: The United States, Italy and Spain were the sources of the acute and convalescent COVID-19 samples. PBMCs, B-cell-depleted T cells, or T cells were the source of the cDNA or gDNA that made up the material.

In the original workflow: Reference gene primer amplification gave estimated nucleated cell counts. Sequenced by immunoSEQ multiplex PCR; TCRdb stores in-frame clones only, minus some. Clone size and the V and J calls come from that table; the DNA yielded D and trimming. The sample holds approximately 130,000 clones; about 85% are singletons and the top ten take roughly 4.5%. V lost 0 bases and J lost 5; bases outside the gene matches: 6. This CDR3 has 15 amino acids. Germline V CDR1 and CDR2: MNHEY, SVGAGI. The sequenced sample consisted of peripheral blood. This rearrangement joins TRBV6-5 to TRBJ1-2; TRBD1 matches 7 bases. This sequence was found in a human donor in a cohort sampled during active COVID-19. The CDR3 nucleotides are TGTGCCAGCAGTTACTCATACGGGACAGATTATGGCTACACCTTC. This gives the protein CASSYSYGTDYGYTF.